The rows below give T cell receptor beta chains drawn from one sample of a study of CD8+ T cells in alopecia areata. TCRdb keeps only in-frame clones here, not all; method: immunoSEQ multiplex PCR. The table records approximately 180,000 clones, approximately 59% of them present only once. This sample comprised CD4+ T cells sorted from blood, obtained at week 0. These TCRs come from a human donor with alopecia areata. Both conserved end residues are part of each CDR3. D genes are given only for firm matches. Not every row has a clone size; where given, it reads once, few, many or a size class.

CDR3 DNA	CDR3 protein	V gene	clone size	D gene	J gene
TGCGCCAGCAGCCAAGATTCGGCGGGGGCCCCCCCCGATACGCAGTATTTT	CASSQDSAGAPPDTQYF	TRBV4-1	once	-	TRBJ2-3
TGTGCCTGGAGTTCGAGACAGTACATGAACACTGAAGCTTTCTTT	CAWSSRQYMNTEAFF	TRBV30	-	-	TRBJ1-1
TGCAGCGTTGGGGGGGCCACAGATACGCAGTATTTT	CSVGGATDTQYF	TRBV29-1	-	-	TRBJ2-3
TGTGCCAGCACCGGGACCGGGACCTCCTACGAGCAGTACTTC	CASTGTGTSYEQYF	TRBV6-5	-	-	TRBJ2-7
TGCAGCGTTGATACAGGACAGGACGAGCAGTACTTC	CSVDTGQDEQYF	TRBV29-1	few	TRBD1	TRBJ2-7
TGTGCCAGCAGCTTAGAGGTCACGGTCTTTGAGACCCAGTACTTC	CASSLEVTVFETQYF	TRBV7-2	-	-	TRBJ2-5
TGTGCCAGCCGAGCTAGCGGTTACAATGAGCAGTTCTTC	CASRASGYNEQFF	TRBV2	-	TRBD2	TRBJ2-1
TGTGCCAGCAGTGAACAGGGGAATGAGCAGTTCTTC	CASSEQGNEQFF	TRBV25-1	few	-	TRBJ2-1
TGCGCCAGCCATCAGCGGGGGAAGGAGACCCAGTACTTC	CASHQRGKETQYF	TRBV5-1	-	TRBD2	TRBJ2-5
TGTGCCATCACCGCCGCCCCGAACTATGGCTACACCTTC	CAITAAPNYGYTF	TRBV10-3	-	-	TRBJ1-2
TGCAGCGTTGAAGATCGTGGCGGGGTGAGGGGCGAGCAGTACTTC	CSVEDRGGVRGEQYF	TRBV29-1	-	-	TRBJ2-7
TGTGCCAGCAGTAAGGGGCCCGAGACCCAGTACTTC	CASSKGPETQYF	TRBV6-5	-	-	TRBJ2-5
TGCAGCGTTGAAGCCCGTGGCAGGGTCGTAGGCTACACCTTC	CSVEARGRVVGYTF	TRBV29-1	once	-	TRBJ1-2
TGCGCCAGCAGCTTTCCGGGGACAGCAACTAAGGAGACCCAGTACTTC	CASSFPGTATKETQYF	TRBV5-1	-	TRBD1	TRBJ2-5
TGTGCCAGCAGCTTGGGCAGGGGGAACACTGAAGCTTTCTTT	CASSLGRGNTEAFF	TRBV7-2	-	-	TRBJ1-1
TGTGCCTGGAGTGAAGGGACGAGCAATCAGCCCCAGCATTTT	CAWSEGTSNQPQHF	TRBV30	-	-	TRBJ1-5
TGCGCCAGCAGCTTGGATACCGTTGTCCCCCAGGCAGCAGAGACCCAGTACTTC	CASSLDTVVPQAAETQYF	TRBV5-1	few	-	TRBJ2-5
TGTGCCAGCAGTTCGGCAGAGATAAACACTGAAGCTTTCTTT	CASSSAEINTEAFF	TRBV27	-	-	TRBJ1-1
TGCAGCGTTGAAGAAGCGAGGGGGACCGAGCAGTACTTC	CSVEEARGTEQYF	TRBV29-1	-	-	TRBJ2-7
TGTGCCAGCAGCTTAGATCGATATCAGCCCCAGCATTTT	CASSLDRYQPQHF	TRBV11-3	-	-	TRBJ1-5
TGTGCCAGCAGCTTGGGACAGGGGTTTAACACTGAAGCTTTCTTT	CASSLGQGFNTEAFF	TRBV7-9	-	TRBD1	TRBJ1-1
TGCAGCGTTGGAGGGACAGCGAACACCGGGGAGCTGTTTTTT	CSVGGTANTGELFF	TRBV29-1	-	TRBD1	TRBJ2-2
TGTGCCAGCAGTGAAAATCCTTGGGGACAGTTCTTC	CASSENPWGQFF	TRBV25-1	-	-	TRBJ2-1
TGTGCCAGCAGCTTAGACCAGAACTATGGCTACACCTTC	CASSLDQNYGYTF	TRBV7-2	few	-	TRBJ1-2
TGTGCCAGCTCACTTTGGACGCCAAACTATGGCTACACCTTC	CASSLWTPNYGYTF	TRBV18	-	-	TRBJ1-2
TGCGCCAGCAGCCTTAAACAGGGGGCTGAGAACTATGGCTACACCTTC	CASSLKQGAENYGYTF	TRBV4-1	-	TRBD1	TRBJ1-2
TGCAGCGTTGCTCCGAACTCTGGAAACACCATATATTTT	CSVAPNSGNTIYF	TRBV29-1	-	-	TRBJ1-3
TGTGCCATCAGTGAGTCACAGGGGCGAGGGGCCAAAAACATTCAGTACTTC	CAISESQGRGAKNIQYF	TRBV10-3	few	TRBD1	TRBJ2-4
TGTGCCATCAGTGAGTCGAATTGGTGGCGACAGCTCTATGGCTACACCTTC	CAISESNWWRQLYGYTF	TRBV10-3	-	-	TRBJ1-2
TGTGCCAGCTCACCACCGCAGGTGCTGGATGGCTACACCTTC	CASSPPQVLDGYTF	TRBV18	-	-	TRBJ1-2
TGTGCCAGCACCCCTGGAGGTCGGGGGGAGACCCAGTACTTC	CASTPGGRGETQYF	TRBV28	-	-	TRBJ2-5
TGTGCCAGCAGTCAACTAGCGGACAGCACAGATACGCAGTATTTT	CASSQLADSTDTQYF	TRBV13	-	TRBD2	TRBJ2-3
TGTGCCAGCAGCCCCAACAGGGACCAGCCCCAGCATTTT	CASSPNRDQPQHF	TRBV11-2	-	-	TRBJ1-5
TGTGCCAGCAGCCCAGATACCGGTGTACAGGGTTGGATGAACACTGAAGCTTTCTTT	CASSPDTGVQGWMNTEAFF	TRBV13	few	-	TRBJ1-1
TGTGCCAGCAGCTTAGCACGGGTGACCACCGGGGAGCTGTTTTTT	CASSLARVTTGELFF	TRBV7-2	-	-	TRBJ2-2
TGTGCCAGCAGCCAAGATGGGCAGGGGCCATATGGCTACACCTTC	CASSQDGQGPYGYTF	TRBV4-2	-	-	TRBJ1-2
TGTGCCAGCAGTGCCACCGGGACAGGGAGGGGCTACACCTTC	CASSATGTGRGYTF	TRBV25-1	-	TRBD1	TRBJ1-2
TGTGCCAGCAGCTTAGTTAGGGGTATGGCAAACATTCAGTACTTC	CASSLVRGMANIQYF	TRBV13	-	-	TRBJ2-4
TGTGCCAGCAGTTCATGGCGGAACACTGAAGCTTTCTTT	CASSSWRNTEAFF	TRBV6-4	-	-	TRBJ1-1
TGTGCCAGCTCACCACCAGGACTAGCGAACACCGGGGAGCTGTTTTTT	CASSPPGLANTGELFF	TRBV18	-	TRBD2	TRBJ2-2
TGCGCCAGCAGCTTGGACGAAGAGACCCAGTACTTC	CASSLDEETQYF	TRBV5-1	once	-	TRBJ2-5
TGTGCCATCAGTGAGTCGATCCTGGGGACCTACGAGCAGTACTTC	CAISESILGTYEQYF	TRBV10-3	-	-	TRBJ2-7
TGTGCCAGCAGCTTAGAGTCGGGAAAGACCCAGTACTTC	CASSLESGKTQYF	TRBV7-8	-	-	TRBJ2-5
TGTGCCAGCAGTGAAATCCGGGGGTCCTACGAGCAGTACTTC	CASSEIRGSYEQYF	TRBV6-1	few	-	TRBJ2-7
TGTGCCTGGAGTGACCGACTCTTATCCTCTGGAAACACCATATATTTT	CAWSDRLLSSGNTIYF	TRBV30	-	-	TRBJ1-3
TGTGCCTGGAGTGAGGGGGTCGGGAACACCGGGGAGCTGTTTTTT	CAWSEGVGNTGELFF	TRBV30	-	-	TRBJ2-2
TGTGCCAGTGCTAATGGTGGGGTTTCACCCCTCCACTTT	CASANGGVSPLHF	TRBV19	-	-	TRBJ1-6
TGTGCCAGTAGTATATATTCGCGTGACATTCAGTACTTC	CASSIYSRDIQYF	TRBV19	once	-	TRBJ2-4
TGTGCCTGGAGACGGCGGGGGGCCGGGACAGATACGCAGTATTTT	CAWRRRGAGTDTQYF	TRBV30	-	TRBD2	TRBJ2-3
TGTGCCAGCAGTTCTAGCGAAGGGAGCGTTGAATATCAGCCCCAGCATTTT	CASSSSEGSVEYQPQHF	TRBV27	-	-	TRBJ1-5
TGTGCCAGCAGCGGACTAGCGAATCCCCCCAATGAGCAGTTCTTC	CASSGLANPPNEQFF	TRBV9	-	TRBD2	TRBJ2-1
TGCGCCAGCAGCCTCGACTACACAGATACGCAGTATTTT	CASSLDYTDTQYF	TRBV4-1	once	-	TRBJ2-3
TGTGCCAGCAGTGAGGAGTCCTATGGCTACACCTTC	CASSEESYGYTF	TRBV2	-	-	TRBJ1-2
TGCGCCAGCAGCTTGCCTACAGTATCCGAGCAGTACTTC	CASSLPTVSEQYF	TRBV5-1	-	-	TRBJ2-7
TGCGCCAGCAGACCACCGGGACAGGGGTACGAGCAGTACTTC	CASRPPGQGYEQYF	TRBV5-1	-	TRBD1	TRBJ2-7
TGTGCCAGTCAAGCACGCAATCAGCCCCAGCATTTT	CASQARNQPQHF	TRBV5-6	few	-	TRBJ1-5
TGTGCCAGCAGCCCCAGCGGGGGGAACACCGGGGAGCTGTTTTTT	CASSPSGGNTGELFF	TRBV7-9	-	TRBD2	TRBJ2-2
TGTGCCAGCAACGTTGGACCTAACGACCCACCCCTCCACTTT	CASNVGPNDPPLHF	TRBV6-1	-	-	TRBJ1-6
TGCGCCAGCAGCCAAGGAGGGACCGGGGATGAGCCCCAGCATTTT	CASSQGGTGDEPQHF	TRBV4-1	-	-	TRBJ1-5
TGTGCCATCAGTGAATACACAGGGGAGCAGTACTTC	CAISEYTGEQYF	TRBV10-3	-	-	TRBJ2-7